This TCR beta chain stems from a study of cytomegalovirus exposure and HLA in healthy donors. Whole-study results and caveats: Later analysis suggested links between common viral pathogens and several top significant clusters. Rarity held for most TCR sequences, but there were some public TCRs that occurred in many donors.

This clone came up a few times. Its cognate antigen is unknown. The CDR3 is 16 residues long. Germline CDR1 SGHTA, CDR2 FQGNSA. V was clipped by 1 base and J by 6 bases; unmatched bases: 9. The primer mix had 60 Vbeta and 13 Jbeta primers. The data were produced by immunoSEQ multiplex PCR, yet TCRdb's version contains in-frame clones alone and is incomplete. The sample carries some 90,000 clones, more than 60% recorded once. The clonotype originates from a man aged 50-60 years in good health and CMV-seronegative. V is TRBV7-2 and J is TRBJ2-1, with TRBD1 identical over 7 bases. Input material: PBMCs. CDR3 in amino acids: CASSLVFRGLGNEQFF. As DNA, the CDR3 is TGTGCCAGCAGCTTAGTGTTTAGGGGGCTTGGCAATGAGCAGTTCTTC.